What follows are 8 T cell receptor beta chains derived from one specimen sequenced in a study of spatial heterogeneity in lung cancer. TCRdb reprocessed the 5' RACE reads via MiXCR and lists one record per CDR3 protein. Seen here are 26,000 or so distinct CDR3 sequences, around 8.4% observed once, and the top ten hold roughly 40%. Time point: sample taken at primary tumor resection. No cells were sorted before sequencing. The whole RNA sequenced was extracted from tumor, nontumor lung or frozen PBMC. The input for sequencing was PBMCs, taken at surgery. These receptors all come from a female donor with early-stage non-small cell lung cancer.

The chain is built from TRBV10-3 and TRBJ2-3, with TRBD1 matching 7 bases. The CDR3 is 14 amino acids. With 4 bases clipped from V and 4 bases from J, the junction kept 5 bases outside the gene matches. The germline V gene has CDR1 ENHRY and CDR2 SYGVKD. CDR3 DNA: TGTGCCATCAGTGGATCCCAGGGGGCAGATACGCAGTATTTT. This translates into CAISGSQGADTQYF.

In its sample, this clonotype was seen many times. The rearrangement links TRBV7-8 to TRBJ1-1, with D unclear. V was cut by 5 bases and J by 6 bases, with 13 bases left in between. Looked up from germline, CDR1 is SGHVS and CDR2 is FQNEAQ. The CDR3 is 13 amino acids. DNA of the CDR3: TGTGCCAGCAGCCCCAGTCTGAGGGCTGAAGCTTTCTTT. The encoded protein is CASSPSLRAEAFF.

A note on this clonotype: Since a much larger clone is just one base distant, this may be a read error. This chain joins TRBV4-1 and TRBJ2-1; D call uncertain. The CDR3 is 16 amino acids. In germline, CDR1 is MGHRA, CDR2 YSYEKL. V was cut by 3 bases and J by 2 bases, with 14 bases left in between. The CDR3 DNA reads as TGCGCCAGCAGCCAGATCGGGCCCTACACCTACAATGAGCAGTTCTTC. As protein: CASSQIGPYTYNEQFF.

The table lists this clonotype with many counts. CDR3 in DNA: TGTGCCAGCAGCGTTACTAGCGGGCGAACAGATACGCAGTATTTT. It codes for CASSVTSGRTDTQYF. The chain uses TRBV7-2 and TRBJ2-3, with 9 bases identical to TRBD2. The CDR3 runs to 15 residues. Germline V gives CDR1 SGHTA, CDR2 FQGNSA. The trim removed 5 bases at V and 3 bases at J, leaving 6 bases unmatched.

This clonotype was picked up many times. The V call is TRBV7-9, the J call TRBJ2-7; 9 positions match TRBD1. The CDR3 loop spans 16 amino acids. V shed 0 bases and J 1 base; nucleotides not matched to a gene: 4. Germline V lookup: CDR1 SEHNR, CDR2 FQNEAQ (reference sequence). The CDR3 DNA sequence: TGTGCCAGCAGCTTAGCAACCGGGACAGGGTCCTACGAGCAGTACTTC. Translation gives CASSLATGTGSYEQYF. Together with reference TRBV7-9 and TRBJ2-7, the CDR3 gives the full variable domain: DTGVSQNPRHKITKRGQNVTFRCDPISEHNRLYWYRQTLGQGPEFLTYFQNEAQLEKSRLLSDRFSAERPKGSFSTLEIQRTEQGDSAMYLCASSLATGTGSYEQYFGPGTRLTVT.

This clonotype was found a few times. The J gene is TRBJ2-2, the V gene TRBV6-2 or TRBV6-3; D remains ambiguous. The V gene's germline CDR1 is MNHEY and CDR2 SVGEGT. The CDR3 consists of 16 residues. V was cut by 2 bases and J by 4 bases, with 14 bases left in between. The CDR3 region has the DNA TGTGCCAGCAGTTACGATAGGGTTAGGCCCACCGGGGAGCTGTTTTTT. Encoded protein: CASSYDRVRPTGELFF.

V gene TRBV9 combines with J gene TRBJ1-1; D is uncertain. CDR3 length: 13 residues. From germline, CDR1 is SGDLS and CDR2 YYNGEE. V shed 1 base and J shed 1 base, with 5 bases lying between them. The CDR3 bases are TGTGCCAGCAGCGTAATGGGGAACACTGAAGCTTTCTTT. Translating it yields CASSVMGNTEAFF.

This clonotype was detected a few times. The CDR3 is CASSLQGNYEQYV. CDR3 sequence (DNA): TGTGCCAGCAGCCTGCAAGGAAACTACGAGCAGTACGTC. The V and J genes are TRBV5-6 and TRBJ2-7, with D unclear. Looked up from germline, CDR1 is SGHDT and CDR2 is YYEEEE. V lost 4 bases and J 3 bases, leaving 11 bases between the germline ends. The CDR3 loop spans 13 amino acids.